This T cell receptor beta chain was recovered during a study of T cell responses to AZD1222 COVID-19 vaccine. General study findings and limits: Donor demographics were predominantly white British with a female majority; clonal diversity may be underestimated.

CDR3 length: 13 amino acids. With 5 bases clipped from V and 2 bases from J, the junction kept 0 bases outside the gene matches. The germline gives CDR1 MNHEY, CDR2 SMNVEV (reference sequence). Method: immunoSEQ multiplex PCR; TCRdb's copy keeps in-frame clones and lacks some. The sample records roughly 130,000 clones, about 94% being singletons. Points on this clone: Antigen unknown.

This material consisted of peripheral blood, taken 28 days after the second AZD1222 dose. J is TRBJ2-7 and V is TRBV27; 10 bases fit TRBD2. The origin of this receptor is an adult who received the AZD1222 COVID-19 vaccine. The CDR3 nucleotides read TGTGCCAGCAGTCTAGCGGGGGCCTACGAGCAGTACTTC. Protein sequence: CASSLAGAYEQYF.